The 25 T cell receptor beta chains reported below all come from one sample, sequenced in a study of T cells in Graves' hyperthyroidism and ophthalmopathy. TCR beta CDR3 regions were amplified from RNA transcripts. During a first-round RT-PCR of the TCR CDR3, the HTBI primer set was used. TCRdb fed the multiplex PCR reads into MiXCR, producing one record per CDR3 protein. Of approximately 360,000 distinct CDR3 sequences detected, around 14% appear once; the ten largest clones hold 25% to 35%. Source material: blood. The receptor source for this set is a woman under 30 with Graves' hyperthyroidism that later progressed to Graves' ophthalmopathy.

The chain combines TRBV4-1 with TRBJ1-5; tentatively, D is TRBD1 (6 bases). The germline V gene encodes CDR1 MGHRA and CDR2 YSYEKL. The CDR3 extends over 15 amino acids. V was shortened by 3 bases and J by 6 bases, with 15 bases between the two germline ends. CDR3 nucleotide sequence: TGCGCCAGCAGCCAGTCATCAGGGGAAGGTCAGCCCCAGCATTTT. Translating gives CASSQSSGEGQPQHF.

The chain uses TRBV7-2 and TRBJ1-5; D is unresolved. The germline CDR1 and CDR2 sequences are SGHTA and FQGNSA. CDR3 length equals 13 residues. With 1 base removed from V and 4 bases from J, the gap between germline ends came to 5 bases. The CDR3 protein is CASSLVWNQPQHF. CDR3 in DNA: TGTGCCAGCAGCTTAGTGTGGAATCAGCCCCAGCATTTT. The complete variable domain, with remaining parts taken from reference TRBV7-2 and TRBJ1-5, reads GAGVSQSPSNKVTEKGKDVELRCDPISGHTALYWYRQSLGQGLEFLIYFQGNSAPDKSGLPSDRFSAERTGGSVSTLTIQRTQQEDSAVYLCASSLVWNQPQHFGDGTRLSIL.

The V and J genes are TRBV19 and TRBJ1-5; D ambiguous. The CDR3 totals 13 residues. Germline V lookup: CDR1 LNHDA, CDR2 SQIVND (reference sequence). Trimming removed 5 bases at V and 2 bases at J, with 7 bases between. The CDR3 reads CASSGRGNQPQHF. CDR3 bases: TGTGCCAGTAGTGGTCGGGGCAATCAGCCCCAGCATTTT.

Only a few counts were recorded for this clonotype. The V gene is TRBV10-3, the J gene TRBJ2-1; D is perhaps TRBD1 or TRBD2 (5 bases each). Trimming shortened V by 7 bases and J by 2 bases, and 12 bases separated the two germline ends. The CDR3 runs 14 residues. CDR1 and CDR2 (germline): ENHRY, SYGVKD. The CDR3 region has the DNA TGTGCCATCAAGAGGGACGGTACCTACAATGAGCAGTTCTTC. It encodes CAIKRDGTYNEQFF.

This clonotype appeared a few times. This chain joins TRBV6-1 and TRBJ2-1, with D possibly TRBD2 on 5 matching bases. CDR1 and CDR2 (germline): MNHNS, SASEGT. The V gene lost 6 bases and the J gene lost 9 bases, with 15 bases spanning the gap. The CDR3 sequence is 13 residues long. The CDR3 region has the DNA TGTGCCAGCAGACCCCTAGCTCGGGCTGAGCAGTTCTTC. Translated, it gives CASRPLARAEQFF.

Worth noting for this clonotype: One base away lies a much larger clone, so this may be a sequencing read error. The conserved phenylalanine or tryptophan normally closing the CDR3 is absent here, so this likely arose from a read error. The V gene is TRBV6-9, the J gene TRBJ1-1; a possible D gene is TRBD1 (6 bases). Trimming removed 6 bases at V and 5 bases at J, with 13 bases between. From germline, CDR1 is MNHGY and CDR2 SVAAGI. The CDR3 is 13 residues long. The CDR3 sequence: CASSYRVGTEAFL. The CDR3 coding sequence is TGTGCCAGCAGCTACAGGGTTGGTACTGAAGCTTTCCTT.

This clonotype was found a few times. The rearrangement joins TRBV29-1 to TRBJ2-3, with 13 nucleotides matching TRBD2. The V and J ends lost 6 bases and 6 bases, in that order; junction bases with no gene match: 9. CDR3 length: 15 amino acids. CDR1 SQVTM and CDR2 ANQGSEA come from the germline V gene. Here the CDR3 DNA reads TGCAGCGTACTACGACTAGCGGGAGGTTTGGATACGCAGTATTTT. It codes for CSVLRLAGGLDTQYF.

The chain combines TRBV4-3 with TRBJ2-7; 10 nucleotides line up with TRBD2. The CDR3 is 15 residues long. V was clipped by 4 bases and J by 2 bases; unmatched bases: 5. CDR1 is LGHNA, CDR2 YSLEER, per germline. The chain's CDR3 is CASSLALAGAYEQYF. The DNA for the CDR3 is TGCGCCAGCAGCCTGGCCCTAGCGGGAGCCTACGAGCAGTACTTC.

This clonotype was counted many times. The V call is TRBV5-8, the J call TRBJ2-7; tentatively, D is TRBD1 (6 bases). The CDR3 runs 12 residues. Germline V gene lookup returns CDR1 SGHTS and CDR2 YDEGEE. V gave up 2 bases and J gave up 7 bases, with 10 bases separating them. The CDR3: CASSFGTPEQYF. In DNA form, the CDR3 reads TGTGCCAGCAGCTTTGGGACACCTGAGCAGTACTTC.

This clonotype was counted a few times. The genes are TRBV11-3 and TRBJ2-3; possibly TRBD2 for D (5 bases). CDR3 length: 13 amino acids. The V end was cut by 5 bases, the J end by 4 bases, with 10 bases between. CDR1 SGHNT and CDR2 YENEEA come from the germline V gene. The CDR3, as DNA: TGTGCCAGCAGCCTGGAGGAGGCAGATACGCAGTATTTT. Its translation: CASSLEEADTQYF.

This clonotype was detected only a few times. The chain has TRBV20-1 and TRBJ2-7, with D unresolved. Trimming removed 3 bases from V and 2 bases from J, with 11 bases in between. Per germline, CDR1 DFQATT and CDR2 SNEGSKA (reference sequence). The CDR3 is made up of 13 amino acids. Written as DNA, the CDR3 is TGCAGTGCTAGTAACCCTTCGACCTACGAGCAGTACTTC. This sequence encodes CSASNPSTYEQYF.

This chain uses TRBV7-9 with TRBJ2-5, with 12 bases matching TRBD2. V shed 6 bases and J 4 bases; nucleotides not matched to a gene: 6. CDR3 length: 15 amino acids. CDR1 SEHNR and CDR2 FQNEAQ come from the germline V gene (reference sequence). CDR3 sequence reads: CASRASGRAIETQYF. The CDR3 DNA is TGTGCCAGCAGGGCTAGCGGGAGGGCCATAGAGACCCAGTACTTC. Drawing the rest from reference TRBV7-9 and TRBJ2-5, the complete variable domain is DTGVSQNPRHKITKRGQNVTFRCDPISEHNRLYWYRQTLGQGPEFLTYFQNEAQLEKSRLLSDRFSAERPKGSFSTLEIQRTEQGDSAMYLCASRASGRAIETQYFGPGTRLLVL.

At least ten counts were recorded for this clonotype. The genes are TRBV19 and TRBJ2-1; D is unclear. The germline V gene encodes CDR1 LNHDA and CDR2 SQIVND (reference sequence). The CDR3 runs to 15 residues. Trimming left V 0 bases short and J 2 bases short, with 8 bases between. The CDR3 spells CASSIDAATYNEQFF. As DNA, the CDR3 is TGTGCCAGTAGTATAGATGCGGCCACCTACAATGAGCAGTTCTTC.

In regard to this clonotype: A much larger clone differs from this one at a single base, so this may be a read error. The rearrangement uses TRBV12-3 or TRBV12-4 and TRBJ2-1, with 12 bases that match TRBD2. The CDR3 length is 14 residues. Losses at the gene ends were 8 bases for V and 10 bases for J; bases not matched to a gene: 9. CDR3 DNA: TGTGCCAGCCGGCGGACTAGCGGGAAGCACGAGCAGTTCTTC. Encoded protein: CASRRTSGKHEQFF.

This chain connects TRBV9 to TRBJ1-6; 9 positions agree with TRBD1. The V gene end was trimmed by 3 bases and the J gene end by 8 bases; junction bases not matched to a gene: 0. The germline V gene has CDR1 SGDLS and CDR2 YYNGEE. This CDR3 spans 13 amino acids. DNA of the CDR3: TGTGCCAGCAGCGGGACAGGGGATTCACCCCTCCACTTT. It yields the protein CASSGTGDSPLHF.

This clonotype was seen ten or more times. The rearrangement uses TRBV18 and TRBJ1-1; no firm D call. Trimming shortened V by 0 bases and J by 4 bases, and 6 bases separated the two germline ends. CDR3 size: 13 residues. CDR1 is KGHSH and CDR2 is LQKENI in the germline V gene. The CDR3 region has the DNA TGTGCCAGCTCACCACCGGCGGGCACTGAAGCTTTCTTT. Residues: CASSPPAGTEAFF. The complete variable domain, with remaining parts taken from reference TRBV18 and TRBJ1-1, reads NAGVMQNPRHLVRRRGQEARLRCSPMKGHSHVYWYRQLPEEGLKFMVYLQKENIIDESGMPKERFSAEFPKEGPSILRIQQVVRGDSAAYFCASSPPAGTEAFFGQGTRLTVV.

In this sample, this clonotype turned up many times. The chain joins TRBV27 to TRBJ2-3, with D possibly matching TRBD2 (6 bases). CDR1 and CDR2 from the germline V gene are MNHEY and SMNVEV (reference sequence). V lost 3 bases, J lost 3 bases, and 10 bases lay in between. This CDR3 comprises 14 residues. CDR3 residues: CASSLGEATDTQYF. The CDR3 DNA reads TGTGCCAGCAGTTTGGGGGAGGCAACAGATACGCAGTATTTT.

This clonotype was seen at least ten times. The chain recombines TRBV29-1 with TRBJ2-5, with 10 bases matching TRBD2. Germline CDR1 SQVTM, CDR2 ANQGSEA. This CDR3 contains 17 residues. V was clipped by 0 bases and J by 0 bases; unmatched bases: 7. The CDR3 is CSVEEGASGRYQETQYF. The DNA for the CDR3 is TGCAGCGTTGAAGAGGGGGCTAGCGGGAGATACCAAGAGACCCAGTACTTC.

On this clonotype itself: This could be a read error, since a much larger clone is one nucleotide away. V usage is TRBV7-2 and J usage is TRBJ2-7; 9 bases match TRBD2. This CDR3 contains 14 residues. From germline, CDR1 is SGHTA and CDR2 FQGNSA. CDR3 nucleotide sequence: TGTGCCAGCAGCCGAGGACTAGCGTCCTACGAGCGGTACTTC. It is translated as CASSRGLASYERYF.

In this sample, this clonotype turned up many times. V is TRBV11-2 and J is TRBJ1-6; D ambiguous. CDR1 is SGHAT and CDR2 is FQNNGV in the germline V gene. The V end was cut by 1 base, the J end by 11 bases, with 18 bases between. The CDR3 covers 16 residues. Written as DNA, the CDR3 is TGTGCCAGCAGCTTAGTGTCACACTACCTTATTCCACCCCTCCACTTT. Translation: CASSLVSHYLIPPLHF.

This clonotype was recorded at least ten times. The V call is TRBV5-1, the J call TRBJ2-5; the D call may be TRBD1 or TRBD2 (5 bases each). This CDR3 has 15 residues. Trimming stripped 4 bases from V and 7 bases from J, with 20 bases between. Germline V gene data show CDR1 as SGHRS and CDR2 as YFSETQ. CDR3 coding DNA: TGCGCCAGCAGCGGGGAGAGATCGGCGCAGGGGACCCAGTACTTC. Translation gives CASSGERSAQGTQYF.

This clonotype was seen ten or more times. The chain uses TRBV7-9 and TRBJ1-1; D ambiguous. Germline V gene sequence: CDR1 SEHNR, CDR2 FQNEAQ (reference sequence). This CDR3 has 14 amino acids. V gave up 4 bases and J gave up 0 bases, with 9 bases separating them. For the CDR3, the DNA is TGTGCCAGCAGCTATGCCGTGATGAACACTGAAGCTTTCTTT. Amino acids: CASSYAVMNTEAFF.

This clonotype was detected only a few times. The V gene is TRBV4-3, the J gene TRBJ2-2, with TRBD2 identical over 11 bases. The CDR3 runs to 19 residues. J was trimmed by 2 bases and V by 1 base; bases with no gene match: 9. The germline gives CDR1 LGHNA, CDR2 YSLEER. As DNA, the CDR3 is TGCGCCAGCAGCCAAGTTATACGTCTAGCGGGGGGTAACACCGGGGAGCTGTTTTTT. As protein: CASSQVIRLAGGNTGELFF.

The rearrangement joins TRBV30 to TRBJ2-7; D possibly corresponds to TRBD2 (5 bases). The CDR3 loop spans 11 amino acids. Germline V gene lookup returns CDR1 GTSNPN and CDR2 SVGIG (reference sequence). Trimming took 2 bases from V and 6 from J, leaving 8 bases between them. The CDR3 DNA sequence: TGTGCCTGGAGTCTGGGGAGCGAGCAGTACTTC. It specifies CAWSLGSEQYF.

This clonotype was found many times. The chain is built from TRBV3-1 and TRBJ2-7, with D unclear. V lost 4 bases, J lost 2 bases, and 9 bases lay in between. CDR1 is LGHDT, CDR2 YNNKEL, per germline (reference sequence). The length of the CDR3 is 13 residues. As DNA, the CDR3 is TGTGCCAGCAGCCCCACTGCGACCTACGAGCAGTACTTC. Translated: CASSPTATYEQYF.